Sequencing of this T cell receptor (beta chain) was carried out in a study of CD8 T cells in ankylosing spondylitis. Regarding the study as a whole: Blood of patients with ankylosing spondylitis appeared to be characterized by a TCR beta motif of fewer than 10 highly homologous variants. Relatively rare in peripheral blood, disease-linked clones were also CD8+.

Trimming cost V 5 bases and J 0 bases, with 19 bases left between them. The CDR3 totals 17 residues. CDR1 and CDR2 from the germline V gene are SGDLS and YYNGEE. The table lists this clonotype with many counts. Its antigen remains unidentified. 5'-RACE, quantitative and with molecular barcodes, yielded the TCR beta libraries. TCRdb used MiXCR to reprocess the 5' RACE reads, holding one entry per CDR3 protein. This sample yields 35,000 to 50,000 distinct CDR3 sequences, of which 3% to 4% are seen a single time; approximately 4% belongs to the top ten. The source material was blood, either unsorted or a sorted T cell fraction (not recorded which). The receptor comes from a female donor with ankylosing spondylitis or in good health (not recorded which). The genes are TRBV9 and TRBJ2-3; possible D gene TRBD1, 5 bases. This CDR3 reads CASSASIRAHSTDTQYF. CDR3 bases: TGTGCCAGCAGTGCTTCGATCAGGGCCCACAGCACAGATACGCAGTATTTT.